The T cell receptor (beta chain) under discussion was sequenced for a study of T cell responses to AZD1222 COVID-19 vaccine. There are 15 residues in the CDR3. CDR1 is MNHEY, CDR2 SMNVEV, per germline (reference sequence). V was shortened by 7 bases and J by 4 bases, with 16 bases between the two germline ends. TCRdb's copy holds only in-frame clones and misses some; the assay was immunoSEQ multiplex PCR. The sample carries some 110,000 clones, roughly 92% recorded once. This chain uses TRBV27 with TRBJ1-4; possible D gene TRBD1, 5 bases. The sample was peripheral blood, taken on day 0 of AZD1222 vaccination. This receptor was identified in an adult in good health. The CDR3, as DNA: TGTGCCAGCAAAATACGGGACGGTAGTAATGAAAAACTGTTTTTT. This sequence encodes CASKIRDGSNEKLFF.